Listed here are 27 T cell receptor beta chains from one sample, sequenced in a study of blood T cell repertoires in COVID-19. This table comes from immunoSEQ multiplex PCR, and its TCRdb copy is limited to in-frame clones, with some not included. The sample consists of 300,000 or so clones, under 90% of them appearing once. Sequenced: peripheral blood. The receptors originated from a woman aged 25 to 39 with COVID-19, enrolled during active disease.

This sequence joins TRBV19 and TRBJ1-5, with a possible D match to TRBD1 (6 bases). Germline V gives CDR1 LNHDA, CDR2 SQIVND (reference sequence). The CDR3 loop spans 15 amino acids. V was pared by 7 bases and J by 3 bases, with 16 bases between. In DNA, the CDR3 is TGTGCCAGTACCTCGGACAGAAAACCCAATCAGCCCCAGCATTTT. Amino acids: CASTSDRKPNQPQHF.

The chain combines TRBV27 with TRBJ2-3, with D maybe TRBD2 (6 bases). In germline, CDR1 is MNHEY, CDR2 SMNVEV (reference sequence). The V gene lost 5 bases and the J gene lost 1 base, with 13 bases spanning the gap. The length of the CDR3 is 15 residues. Here the CDR3 reads CASSKTGDGTDTQYF. The CDR3 nucleotides are TGTGCCAGCAGTAAGACGGGAGATGGCACAGATACGCAGTATTTT.

CDR3 coding DNA: TGTGCCTGGACGACAGGGCCTTTTAACTATGGCTACACCTTC. Translated: CAWTTGPFNYGYTF. V is TRBV30 and J is TRBJ1-2, with TRBD1 matching over 7 bases. CDR3 length equals 14 residues. From germline, CDR1 is GTSNPN and CDR2 SVGIG (reference sequence). Trimming at V came to 4 bases and at J to 1 base, leaving 6 bases not matched to a gene.

This chain connects TRBV4-1 to TRBJ2-7; no clear D. Gene TRBJ2-1 matches the end of the DNA better, so the J call may be wrong. Per germline, CDR1 MGHRA and CDR2 YSYEKL. The CDR3 length is 18 residues. CDR3 bases: TGCGCCAGCAGCCAAGATAACAACAGACCGAGCTCCTACAATGAGCAGTTCTTC. It encodes CASSQDNNRPSSYNEQFF.

The CDR3 is CASSIKEGSYGYTF. CDR3 nucleotide sequence: TGTGCCAGTAGTATAAAGGAGGGGAGCTATGGCTACACCTTC. The gene calls are TRBV19 and TRBJ1-2; D may be TRBD1 (5 bases). This CDR3 is built from 14 residues. CDR1 is LNHDA and CDR2 is SQIVND in the germline V gene (reference sequence). The germline V and J ends were trimmed by 2 bases and 4 bases, with 11 bases remaining between them.

This rearrangement joins TRBV6-5 to TRBJ1-1, with a possible D match to TRBD1 (5 bases). The V end lost 4 bases, the J end lost 5 bases, and 11 bases lay between the germline ends. The length of the CDR3 is 13 residues. From germline, CDR1 is MNHEY and CDR2 SVGAGI. The CDR3 coding sequence is TGTGCCAGCAGTTTGCAGGGAAGTACTGAAGCTTTCTTT. Translation: CASSLQGSTEAFF.

V and J are TRBV27 and TRBJ1-2; no reliable D call. The CDR3 has 13 amino acids. Trimming removed 5 bases at V and 4 bases at J, with 11 bases between. Germline-derived CDR1 and CDR2 are MNHEY and SMNVEV (reference sequence). CDR3 nucleotides: TGTGCCAGCAGTCGAGGGAGCGGCTATGGCTACACCTTC. It is translated as CASSRGSGYGYTF.

This clone has just a few counts. The chain links TRBV6-2 or TRBV6-3 to TRBJ1-2; possibly TRBD1 for D (5 bases). The CDR3 extends over 14 amino acids. Germline assignment: CDR1 MNHEY and CDR2 SVGEGT. V was shortened by 6 bases and J by 5 bases, with 16 bases between the two germline ends. In DNA, the CDR3 is TGTGCCAGCAGCCTAGGGACTACAAGATATGGCTACACCTTC. Its translation: CASSLGTTRYGYTF.

The J gene is TRBJ2-6, the V gene TRBV19; 10 bases fit TRBD1. Per the germline V gene, CDR1 is LNHDA and CDR2 is SQIVND (reference sequence). The junction had 12 bases not matched to a gene; V was cut back by 4 bases and J by 0 bases. The CDR3 is 20 residues long. CDR3 sequence (DNA): TGTGCCAGTAGTAGTCCCCGGGACAGGGGATCTCACTCTGGGGCCAACGTCCTGACTTTC. This codes for CASSSPRDRGSHSGANVLTF.

This chain links TRBV10-1 with TRBJ2-5; TRBD2 agrees at 12 bases. The V and J ends lost 7 bases and 3 bases, in that order; junction bases with no gene match: 3. Germline V gene lookup returns CDR1 WNHNN and CDR2 SYGVQD (reference sequence). CDR3 size: 14 residues. This chain's CDR3 is CASTASGREETQYF. As DNA, the CDR3 is TGCGCCAGCACCGCTAGCGGGAGGGAAGAGACCCAGTACTTC.

The chain couples TRBV3-1 (or the pseudogene TRBV3-2) to TRBJ2-1; TRBD1 aligns across 11 bases. Germline trimming cut 4 bases from V and 9 bases from J; bases unmatched to any gene: 8. This CDR3 has 15 amino acids. Germline V CDR1 and CDR2: LGHDT, YNNKEL (reference sequence). This chain's CDR3 is CASSLSRTGGGEQFF. The DNA of the CDR3 is TGTGCCAGCAGCCTCTCACGGACAGGGGGCGGTGAGCAGTTCTTC.

The chain is built from TRBV7-3 and TRBJ2-1; 13 positions match TRBD2. The CDR3 is made up of 14 amino acids. Germline V gene sequence: CDR1 SGHTA, CDR2 FQGTGA. Trimming cost V 10 bases and J 7 bases; bases outside gene matches: 7. The CDR3 DNA reads as TGTGCCACCGCACTAGCGGGAGGGAGGAATGAGCAGTTCTTC. This gives the protein CATALAGGRNEQFF.

The J gene is TRBJ2-1, the V gene TRBV7-3, with D possibly being TRBD1 (6 bases). The CDR3 has 13 residues. Germline loops: CDR1 SGHTA, CDR2 FQGTGA. V gave up 5 bases and J gave up 9 bases, with 14 bases separating them. Here the CDR3 reads CASSTNSGVEQFF. As DNA, the CDR3 is TGTGCCAGCAGCACGAATTCAGGGGTTGAGCAGTTCTTC.

V is TRBV14 and J is TRBJ1-6; D is unresolved. Trimming cost V 1 base and J 14 bases, with 15 bases left between them. The CDR3 length is 14 residues. The germline V gene encodes CDR1 SGHDN and CDR2 FVKESK. CDR3 in DNA: TGTGCCAGCAGCCAAGCCAGCCCCACCGGGGCCCTCCACTTT. The encoded protein is CASSQASPTGALHF.

The chain employs TRBV15 and TRBJ2-1, with a tentative D call TRBD1 (5 bases). This CDR3 region has 15 residues. V lost 0 bases, J lost 7 bases, and 13 bases lay in between. In germline, CDR1 is LNHNV, CDR2 YYDKDF (reference sequence). The CDR3 is CATSRDSSGKNEQFF. The CDR3 coding sequence is TGTGCCACCAGCAGAGATTCATCAGGGAAGAATGAGCAGTTCTTC.

J is TRBJ2-7 and V is TRBV18; the match to TRBD2 covers 8 bases. The CDR3 has 15 residues. Unmatched junction bases numbered 5, after V lost 4 bases and J lost 0 bases. Germline V gene sequence: CDR1 KGHSH, CDR2 LQKENI. Here the CDR3 DNA reads TGTGCCAGCTCACGGCTAGCGGGTAGCTCCTACGAGCAGTACTTC. Translating gives CASSRLAGSSYEQYF.

This rearrangement joins TRBV6-5 to TRBJ1-6, with 9 bases identical to TRBD1. V lost 6 bases, J lost 7 bases, and 4 bases stayed unmatched. The germline CDR1 and CDR2 sequences are MNHEY and SVGAGI. The length of the CDR3 is 14 residues. The CDR3 region is CASRQGARNSPLHF. CDR3 nucleotides: TGTGCCAGCAGACAGGGGGCTCGGAATTCACCCCTCCACTTT.

V and J are TRBV10-3 and TRBJ2-3; the match to TRBD2 covers 10 bases. The V and J ends lost 10 bases and 6 bases, in that order; junction bases with no gene match: 10. Germline CDR1 ENHRY, CDR2 SYGVKD. The CDR3 has 14 amino acids. Written as DNA, the CDR3 is TGTGCCACCTTAGGAGCTAGCGGGAGTGATACGCAGTATTTT. Amino acid sequence: CATLGASGSDTQYF.

The V gene is TRBV5-6, the J gene TRBJ1-6, with 7 bases identical to TRBD1. Germline V gene sequence: CDR1 SGHDT, CDR2 YYEEEE. CDR3 length: 14 residues. V shed 4 bases and J 5 bases; nucleotides not matched to a gene: 3. DNA of the CDR3: TGTGCCAGCAGCCCGGACAGGAATAATTCACCCCTCCACTTT. Encoded protein: CASSPDRNNSPLHF.

This clone was observed once. V is TRBV6-2 or TRBV6-3 and J is TRBJ2-6, with D hard to call. The CDR3 sequence is 17 residues long. The germline CDR1 and CDR2 sequences are MNHEY and SVGEGT. V lost 2 bases, J lost 0 bases, and 11 bases lay in between. The CDR3 DNA reads TGTGCCAGCAGTTACCCACAGTCCCTCTCTGGGGCCAACGTCCTGACTTTC. This translates into CASSYPQSLSGANVLTF.

This chain uses TRBV5-4 with TRBJ1-2; 9 bases match TRBD1. The V gene end was trimmed by 3 bases and the J gene end by 12 bases; junction bases not matched to a gene: 9. There are 13 residues in the CDR3. The germline V gene encodes CDR1 SGHNT and CDR2 YYREEE (reference sequence). CDR3 loop: CASSSPGTGTDTF. The CDR3 coding sequence is TGTGCCAGCAGCTCCCCCGGGACAGGGACTGACACCTTC.

CDR3 sequence (DNA): TGTGCCAGCAGCCAGGGACTAGCGGCCTACGAGCAGTACTTC. Translated: CASSQGLAAYEQYF. The V and J genes are TRBV3-1 (or the pseudogene TRBV3-2) and TRBJ2-7; 11 bases fit TRBD2. Germline V gives CDR1 LGHDT, CDR2 YNNKEL (reference sequence). The CDR3 runs 14 residues. V was clipped by 3 bases and J by 2 bases; unmatched bases: 0.

V is TRBV6-2 or TRBV6-3 and J is TRBJ1-6, with no clear D. From germline, CDR1 is MNHEY and CDR2 SVGEGT. V was pared by 5 bases and J by 8 bases, with 10 bases between. The CDR3 runs 13 residues. CDR3 nucleotide sequence: TGTGCCAGCAGTCTAGGTGCGGATTCACCCCTCCACTTT. Translation: CASSLGADSPLHF.

This clone has just one count. The V call is TRBV30, the J call TRBJ1-5; D may be TRBD1 (6 bases). Between the trimmed V and J ends, which lost 1 base and 0 bases, there was a span of 13 bases. This CDR3 contains 16 residues. Per germline, CDR1 GTSNPN and CDR2 SVGIG (reference sequence). CDR3 residues: CAWSGQAPYSNQPQHF. The CDR3 bases are TGTGCCTGGAGTGGACAGGCCCCTTATAGCAATCAGCCCCAGCATTTT.

The chain employs TRBV27 and TRBJ2-7, with 11 bases matching TRBD2. The CDR3 extends over 19 amino acids. The V gene's germline CDR1 is MNHEY and CDR2 SMNVEV (reference sequence). Trimming took 4 bases from V and 0 from J; bases not matched to a gene: 14. CDR3 sequence reads: CASSSRGLAEGPASYEQYF. CDR3 coding DNA: TGTGCCAGCAGTTCACGGGGACTAGCGGAAGGTCCTGCCTCCTACGAGCAGTACTTC.

In its sample, this clone was seen many times. The gene calls are TRBV11-3 and TRBJ2-7; D gene ambiguous. The CDR3 extends over 14 amino acids. The germline CDR1 and CDR2 sequences are SGHNT and YENEEA. Trimming removed 7 bases at V and 4 bases at J, with 17 bases between. CDR3 in DNA: TGTGCCAGCACCCAAGAGTCCCGATTTTACGAGCAGTACTTC. The encoded protein is CASTQESRFYEQYF.

The V and J genes are TRBV11-2 and TRBJ2-1; tentatively, D is TRBD2 (6 bases). The CDR3 runs to 16 residues. Germline loops: CDR1 SGHAT, CDR2 FQNNGV. V gave up 5 bases and J gave up 1 base, with 15 bases separating them. The CDR3 DNA sequence: TGTGCCAGCAGCCCGAGACTAGATCGATCCTACAATGAGCAGTTCTTC. Encoded protein: CASSPRLDRSYNEQFF.